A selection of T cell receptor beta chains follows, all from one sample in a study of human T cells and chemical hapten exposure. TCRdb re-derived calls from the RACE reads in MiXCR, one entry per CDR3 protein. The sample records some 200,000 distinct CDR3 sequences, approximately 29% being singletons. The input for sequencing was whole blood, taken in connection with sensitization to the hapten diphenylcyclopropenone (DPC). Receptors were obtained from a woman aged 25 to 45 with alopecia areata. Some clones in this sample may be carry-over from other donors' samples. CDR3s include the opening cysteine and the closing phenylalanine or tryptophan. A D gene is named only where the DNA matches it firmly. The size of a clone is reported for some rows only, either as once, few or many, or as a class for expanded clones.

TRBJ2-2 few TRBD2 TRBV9 CASRETSGAIGELFF TGTGCCAGCAGAGAGACTAGCGGAGCGATCGGGGAGCTGTTTTTT
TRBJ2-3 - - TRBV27 CASSLGRGRAGKDTQYF TGTGCCAGCAGTTTGGGTCGTGGTCGGGCAGGGAAAGATACGCAGTATTTT
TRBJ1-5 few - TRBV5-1 CASSFDADQPQHF TGCGCCAGCAGCTTTGATGCCGATCAGCCCCAGCATTTT
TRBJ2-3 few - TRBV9 CASSPPGTLLGDTQYF TGTGCCAGCAGCCCCCCGGGGACACTCTTGGGTGATACGCAGTATTTT
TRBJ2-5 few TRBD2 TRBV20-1 CSARRASGGSQYF TGCAGTGCTAGAAGGGCTAGCGGGGGGTCCCAGTACTTC
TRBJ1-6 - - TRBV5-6 CASSLGRNNSPLHF TGTGCCAGCAGCTTGGGCAGGAATAATTCACCCCTCCACTTT
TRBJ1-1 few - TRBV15 CATSRFYENTEAFF TGTGCCACCAGCAGATTCTACGAGAACACTGAAGCTTTCTTT
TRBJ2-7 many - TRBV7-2 CASSLVGAREQYF TGTGCCAGCAGCTTAGTTGGGGCACGGGAGCAGTACTTC
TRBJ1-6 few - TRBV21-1 CASSKRQGKSSPLHF TGTGCCAGCAGCAAGAGACAGGGGAAGAGTTCACCCCTCCACTTT
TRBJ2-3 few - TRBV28 CASSTAGYTDTQYF TGTGCCAGCAGTACGGCAGGGTACACAGATACGCAGTATTTT
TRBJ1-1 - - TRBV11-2 CATLPDITNTEAFF TGTGCCACCCTCCCGGACATTACGAACACTGAAGCTTTCTTT
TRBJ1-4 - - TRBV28 CASQGAGDGGKLFF TGTGCCAGCCAAGGGGCCGGAGATGGGGGAAAACTGTTTTTT
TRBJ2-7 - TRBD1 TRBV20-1 CSVDRGSNEQYF TGCAGTGTGGACAGGGGGTCTAACGAGCAGTACTTC
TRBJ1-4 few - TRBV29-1 CSAGVDYEKLFF TGCAGCGCGGGGGTGGACTATGAAAAACTGTTTTTT
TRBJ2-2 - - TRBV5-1 CASSLDGLEKRELFF TGCGCCAGCAGCTTGGACGGACTGGAGAAACGGGAGCTGTTTTTT
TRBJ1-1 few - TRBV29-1 CSVDENTEAFF TGCAGCGTTGATGAGAACACTGAAGCTTTCTTT
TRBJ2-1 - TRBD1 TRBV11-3 CASTPGQAYNEQFF TGTGCCAGCACCCCGGGACAGGCTTACAATGAGCAGTTCTTC
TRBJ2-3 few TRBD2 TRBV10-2 CASSAGGGLTDTQYF TGCGCCAGCAGTGCCGGGGGGGGGCTCACAGATACGCAGTATTTT
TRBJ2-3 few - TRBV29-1 CSAEPSSTDTQYF TGCAGCGCCGAGCCCAGCAGCACAGATACGCAGTATTTT
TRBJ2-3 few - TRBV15 CATSRDRIADTQYF TGTGCCACCAGCAGAGATCGAATAGCGGATACGCAGTATTTT
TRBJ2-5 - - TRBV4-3 CASSQRDSKEETQYF TGCGCCAGCAGCCAGCGCGACAGTAAAGAAGAGACCCAGTACTTC
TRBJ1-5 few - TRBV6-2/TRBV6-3 CASSYQSNQPQHF TGTGCCAGCAGTTACCAAAGCAATCAGCCCCAGCATTTT
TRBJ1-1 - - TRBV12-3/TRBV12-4 CASNHLGAATEAFF TGTGCCAGCAATCATTTAGGGGCGGCCACTGAAGCTTTCTTT
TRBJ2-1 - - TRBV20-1 CSASRGPNEQFF TGCAGTGCTAGTCGGGGGCCCAATGAGCAGTTCTTC
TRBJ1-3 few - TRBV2 CASSSGNGNTIYF TGTGCCAGCAGTTCTGGGAACGGAAACACCATATATTTT
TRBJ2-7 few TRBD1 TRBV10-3 CAISAAGTDSYEQYF TGTGCCATCAGTGCCGCCGGGACAGACTCCTACGAGCAGTACTTC
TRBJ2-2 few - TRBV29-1 CSVQNTGELFF TGCAGCGTACAGAACACCGGGGAGCTGTTTTTT
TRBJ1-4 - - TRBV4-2 CASSLRGGDEKLFF TGTGCCAGCAGCCTCAGGGGAGGAGATGAAAAACTGTTTTTT
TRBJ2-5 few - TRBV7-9 CASSFQLAGETQYF TGTGCCAGCAGCTTTCAACTAGCAGGGGAGACCCAGTACTTC
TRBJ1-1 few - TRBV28 CASTINTEAFF TGTGCCAGTACTATAAACACTGAAGCTTTCTTT
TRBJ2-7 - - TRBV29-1 CSVVVRTPYEQYF TGCAGCGTTGTAGTCAGGACCCCCTACGAGCAGTACTTC
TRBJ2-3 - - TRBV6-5 CASSRRRGGAVADTQYF TGTGCCAGCAGTAGAAGACGTGGCGGAGCGGTAGCAGATACGCAGTATTTT
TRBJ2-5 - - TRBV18 CASSPPRPQETQYF TGTGCCAGCTCACCACCTCGGCCACAAGAGACCCAGTACTTC
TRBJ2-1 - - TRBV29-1 CSALPPGNEQFF TGCAGCGCCCTCCCCCCCGGCAATGAGCAGTTCTTC
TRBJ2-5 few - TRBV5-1 CASSAEETQYF TGCGCCAGCAGCGCGGAAGAGACCCAGTACTTC
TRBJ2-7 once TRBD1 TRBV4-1 CASRRDRDGSIYEQYF TGCGCCAGCAGGCGGGACAGGGATGGAAGTATCTACGAGCAGTACTTC
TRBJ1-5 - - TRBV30 CAWSDPGDQPQHF TGTGCCTGGAGTGATCCAGGGGATCAGCCCCAGCATTTT
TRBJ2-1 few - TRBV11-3 CASSTYRVRVDEQFF TGTGCCAGCAGCACCTACCGGGTTCGGGTAGATGAGCAGTTCTTC
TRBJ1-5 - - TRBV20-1 CSANYRTENQPQHF TGCAGTGCAAACTACCGGACAGAAAATCAGCCCCAGCATTTT
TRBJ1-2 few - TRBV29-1 CSVGGTERNYGYTF TGCAGCGTTGGAGGCACAGAACGCAACTATGGCTACACCTTC